This paragraph reports one T cell receptor beta chain. The antigen remains undetermined. With 4 bases removed from V and 0 bases from J, the gap between germline ends came to 6 bases. The CDR3 is 13 amino acids. Per germline, CDR1 SNHLY and CDR2 FYNNEI. This sample stems from a study of identical twins. Each cDNA held unique molecular identifiers, and template switching gave it a universal primer site. Each CDR3 protein gets one entry after TCRdb re-called the 5' RACE reads with MiXCR. The sample shows 250,000 or so distinct CDR3 sequences, over 9.5% of them seen only once. Study-wide results and limits: Cord blood's abundant beta clonotypes had fewer insertions, unlike memory repertoires.

There were only healthy Caucasians among the donors. These data are also associated with another study on yellow fever vaccine responses in identical twins.

This clonotype originated in a woman younger than 30 in good health. Sequences were obtained from memory (CD45RO+) T cells sorted from blood. This chain links TRBV2 with TRBJ1-1; D is unclear. CDR3 sequence (DNA): TGTGCCAGCAGTGCAGACTTGAACACTGAAGCTTTCTTT. Its protein is CASSADLNTEAFF.